A single sample gave rise to the 25 T cell receptor beta chains below, sequenced in a study of cytomegalovirus exposure and HLA in healthy donors. Primers for the PCR totalled 60 Vbeta and 13 Jbeta. Using immunoSEQ multiplex PCR, the repertoire was profiled, and TCRdb retains in-frame clones only, with some absent. This table has 200,000 to 250,000 clones, about 83% appearing once. Material: PBMCs. These receptors were taken from a human donor in good health.

V usage is TRBV7-8 and J usage is TRBJ2-1; D is perhaps TRBD1 (5 bases). CDR1 is SGHVS, CDR2 FQNEAQ, per germline. Trimming cost V 6 bases and J 5 bases, with 8 bases left between them. The CDR3 extends over 12 amino acids. In DNA, the CDR3 is TGTGCCAGCAGTTTCAGGGACAATGAGCAGTTCTTC. It specifies CASSFRDNEQFF.

This clone showed up just once. The chain carries TRBV27 and TRBJ2-3; 8 nucleotides match TRBD1. The V gene's germline CDR1 is MNHEY and CDR2 SMNVEV (reference sequence). The CDR3 spans 17 residues. V shed 7 bases and J 8 bases; nucleotides not matched to a gene: 20. CDR3 protein: CASTKRPGQAGSGTQYF. The CDR3, as DNA: TGTGCCAGCACCAAACGGCCGGGACAGGCGGGGTCAGGTACGCAGTATTTT.

The gene calls are TRBV5-4 and TRBJ2-3; possibly TRBD1 for D (6 bases). This CDR3 is 15 amino acids long. CDR1 and CDR2 from the germline V gene are SGHNT and YYREEE (reference sequence). With 5 bases removed from V and 0 bases from J, the gap between germline ends came to 13 bases. CDR3 coding DNA: TGTGCCAGCAGTTTTGGACAGAGTAGCACAGATACGCAGTATTTT. Translated: CASSFGQSSTDTQYF.

The rearrangement uses TRBV28 and TRBJ2-7; D may be TRBD1 (5 bases). The CDR3 is 13 residues long. Trimming stripped 2 bases from V and 3 bases from J, with 8 bases between. Germline loops: CDR1 MDHEN, CDR2 SYDVKM. The CDR3 nucleotides are TGTGCCAGCAGTTTAGGCGACAGCTACGAGCAGTACTTC. The encoded protein is CASSLGDSYEQYF.

The chain joins TRBV7-8 to TRBJ2-3; a possible D gene is TRBD2 (6 bases). The germline CDR1 and CDR2 sequences are SGHVS and FQNEAQ. V lost 1 base, J lost 0 bases, and 14 bases lay in between. This CDR3 contains 17 residues. CDR3 coding DNA: TGTGCCAGCAGCTTAGGGGACTTCCGCCTAAGCACAGATACGCAGTATTTT. It is translated as CASSLGDFRLSTDTQYF.

This CDR3 is CASSPRGGDLTEAFF. Written as DNA, the CDR3 is TGTGCCAGCAGCCCCCGAGGGGGGGACCTCACTGAAGCTTTCTTT. The V gene is TRBV14, the J gene TRBJ1-1; maybe TRBD1 (6 bases). Germline V gives CDR1 SGHDN, CDR2 FVKESK. The CDR3 has 15 amino acids. V lost 4 bases and J lost 4, with 16 bases in between.

The chain uses TRBV27 and TRBJ2-1, with D perhaps matching TRBD1 (6 bases). Trimming took off 5 bases at V and 4 bases at J, with 15 bases between the two ends. This CDR3 has 15 residues. From germline, CDR1 is MNHEY and CDR2 SMNVEV (reference sequence). In DNA, the CDR3 is TGTGCCAGCAGTGCCCAGGGGTTCTCGTACAATGAGCAGTTCTTC. Translated: CASSAQGFSYNEQFF.

The J gene is TRBJ2-3, the V gene TRBV29-1, with a weak D call TRBD1 (7 bases). The CDR3 sequence is 14 residues long. The germline CDR1 and CDR2 sequences are SQVTM and ANQGSEA. The V end was cut by 8 bases, the J end by 2 bases, with 17 bases between. The CDR3 DNA reads TGCAGCCATTGGGCGGGACAGTACACAGATACGCAGTATTTT. Its protein product is CSHWAGQYTDTQYF.

This rearrangement joins TRBV28 to TRBJ2-3; D remains ambiguous. Between the trimmed V and J ends, which lost 2 bases and 4 bases, there was a span of 10 bases. The CDR3 totals 14 residues. Germline V lookup: CDR1 MDHEN, CDR2 SYDVKM. The CDR3 protein is CASSLRSRADTQYF. Here the CDR3 DNA reads TGTGCCAGCAGTTTACGGTCTCGGGCAGATACGCAGTATTTT.

This rearrangement joins TRBV7-9 to TRBJ1-1; 10 bases are a match to TRBD1. The length of the CDR3 is 16 residues. J lost 2 bases, V lost 3 bases, and 6 bases had no gene match. Germline CDR1 is SEHNR and CDR2 is FQNEAQ (reference sequence). CDR3 protein: CASSLAGQGINTEAFF. The CDR3 bases are TGTGCCAGCAGCTTGGCGGGACAGGGGATTAACACTGAAGCTTTCTTT.

The chain carries TRBV15 and TRBJ2-1; 10 bases fit TRBD2. V lost 2 bases, J lost 5 bases, and 9 bases stayed unmatched. This CDR3 comprises 17 residues. Germline CDR1 reads LNHNV; CDR2 reads YYDKDF (reference sequence). The CDR3 sequence is CATSRFASGRLDNEQFF. CDR3 DNA sequence: TGTGCCACCAGCAGATTTGCTAGCGGGAGACTTGACAATGAGCAGTTCTTC.

CDR3 loop: CASRGGGDGPYEQYF. Written as DNA, the CDR3 is TGTGCCAGCAGGGGGGGAGGGGATGGTCCCTACGAGCAGTACTTC. This chain connects TRBV5-4 to TRBJ2-7; TRBD2 matches at 7 bases. V was pared by 5 bases and J by 2 bases, with 10 bases of the junction left unmatched. In germline, CDR1 is SGHNT, CDR2 YYREEE (reference sequence). The CDR3 has 15 residues.

This chain connects TRBV5-8 to TRBJ2-5, with a tentative D call TRBD2 (5 bases). The CDR3 consists of 13 residues. Trimming pared 0 bases from V and 4 bases from J, leaving 7 bases between. Germline V gives CDR1 SGHTS, CDR2 YDEGEE. Here the CDR3 DNA reads TGTGCCAGCAGCTTGGGACTACGAGAGACCCAGTACTTC. Translated: CASSLGLRETQYF.

The chain carries TRBV19 and TRBJ2-1; D is possibly TRBD2 (5 bases). Germline V gene sequence: CDR1 LNHDA, CDR2 SQIVND (reference sequence). The CDR3 contains 13 residues. V lost 3 bases and J 9 bases, leaving 12 bases between the germline ends. CDR3 nucleotides: TGTGCCAGTAGTATGGTACTAGTGGCTGAGCAGTTCTTC. Its protein product is CASSMVLVAEQFF.

This chain links TRBV29-1 with TRBJ2-3; possible D gene TRBD1, 5 bases. This CDR3 has 13 amino acids. V was clipped by 6 bases and J by 3 bases, with 13 bases between them. CDR1 is SQVTM and CDR2 is ANQGSEA in the germline V gene. For the CDR3, the DNA is TGCAGCGTCCCCAGGGTTGAGACAGATACGCAGTATTTT. Protein: CSVPRVETDTQYF.

This clone showed up just once. The chain couples TRBV5-4 to TRBJ2-7; TRBD1 might be the D (5 bases). The CDR3 sequence is 14 residues long. From germline, CDR1 is SGHNT and CDR2 YYREEE (reference sequence). V gave up 0 bases and J gave up 5 bases, with 12 bases separating them. CDR3 in DNA: TGTGCCAGCAGCTTGGCCGCCAGGGCCCACGAGCAGTACTTC. It is translated as CASSLAARAHEQYF.

The chain has TRBV6-1 and TRBJ2-7; TRBD1 matches at 8 bases. This CDR3 has 15 residues. The germline CDR1 and CDR2 sequences are MNHNS and SASEGT. Trimming removed 2 bases from V and 7 bases from J; junction bases left unmatched: 10. The CDR3 spells CASSESHRGIYEQYF. CDR3 coding DNA: TGTGCCAGCAGTGAATCTCACAGGGGGATTTATGAGCAGTACTTC.

This chain links TRBV5-1 with TRBJ2-1; TRBD1 agrees at 7 bases. The CDR3 has 13 amino acids. Germline CDR1 is SGHRS and CDR2 is YFSETQ. The junction had 10 bases not matched to a gene; V was cut back by 4 bases and J by 12 bases. CDR3 coding DNA: TGCGCCAGCAGCCCAGGGGGTCAAGAAGTGCAGTTCTTC. It yields the protein CASSPGGQEVQFF. Filled out from reference TRBV5-1 and TRBJ2-1, the complete variable domain reads KAGVTQTPRYLIKTRGQQVTLSCSPISGHRSVSWYQQTPGQGLQFLFEYFSETQRNKGNFPGRFSGRQFSNSRSEMNVSTLELGDSALYLCASSPGGQEVQFFGPGTRLTVL.

The chain has TRBV19 and TRBJ1-2; D is undetermined. Trimming took off 4 bases at V and 4 bases at J, with 16 bases between the two ends. The CDR3 runs 15 residues. The germline V gene has CDR1 LNHDA and CDR2 SQIVND (reference sequence). The CDR3: CASSTYGVGFYGYTF. For the CDR3, the DNA is TGTGCCAGTAGTACTTACGGGGTTGGTTTCTATGGCTACACCTTC.

The V and J genes are TRBV7-6 and TRBJ2-5, with 13 nucleotides matching TRBD2. The germline CDR1 and CDR2 sequences are SGHVS and FNYEAQ. This CDR3 contains 17 residues. V lost 5 bases to trimming and J lost 4 bases; unmatched junction nucleotides: 10. The CDR3 bases are TGTGCCAGCAGCCTGAGGGCTACTAGCGGGAGGGCAGAGACCCAGTACTTC. Translated, it gives CASSLRATSGRAETQYF. Based on the CDR3 plus reference TRBV7-6 and TRBJ2-5, the full variable domain is GAGVSQSPRYKVTKRGQDVALRCDPISGHVSLYWYRQALGQGPEFLTYFNYEAQQDKSGLPNDRFSAERPEGSISTLTIQRTEQRDSAMYRCASSLRATSGRAETQYFGPGTRLLVL.

The rearrangement joins TRBV5-5 to TRBJ2-6; tentative D call: TRBD1 (5 bases). This CDR3 has 18 amino acids. In germline, CDR1 is SGHKS, CDR2 YYEKEE (reference sequence). The V end was cut by 1 base, the J end by 0 bases, with 14 bases between. CDR3 bases: TGTGCCAGCAGCTTGAGAGCAGGGTGGAGCTCTGGGGCCAACGTCCTGACTTTC. This encodes CASSLRAGWSSGANVLTF.

The V call is TRBV6-1, the J call TRBJ1-2, with 9 bases that match TRBD1. The CDR3 has 18 amino acids. V trimming: 3 bases; J trimming: 0 bases; junction bases outside the gene matches: 11. Germline CDR1 and CDR2: MNHNS and SASEGT. DNA of the CDR3: TGTGCCAGCAGTGAGGCACAGGGGGCGACGATAACTAACTATGGCTACACCTTC. This sequence encodes CASSEAQGATITNYGYTF.

The rearrangement uses TRBV30 and TRBJ2-5; D unclear. The J call may not be correct, given that the DNA end is closer to TRBJ2-7. The CDR3 is 11 amino acids. Germline CDR1 GTSNPN, CDR2 SVGIG (reference sequence). Here the CDR3 DNA reads TGTGCCTGGGAGGATGCCTACGAGCAGTACTTC. Amino acid sequence: CAWEDAYEQYF.

The CDR3 region has the DNA TGCGCCAGCAGCCCTATATATGGAGAGACCCAGTACTTC. Its protein is CASSPIYGETQYF. The rearrangement joins TRBV5-1 to TRBJ2-5, with D unresolved. V dropped 4 bases and J dropped 4 bases, with 11 bases sitting between them. Looked up from germline, CDR1 is SGHRS and CDR2 is YFSETQ. The CDR3 covers 13 residues. The variable domain in full, with the rest retrieved from reference TRBV5-1 and TRBJ2-5, is KAGVTQTPRYLIKTRGQQVTLSCSPISGHRSVSWYQQTPGQGLQFLFEYFSETQRNKGNFPGRFSGRQFSNSRSEMNVSTLELGDSALYLCASSPIYGETQYFGPGTRLLVL.

This clone appeared a single time. This chain links TRBV19 with TRBJ1-1; D unclear. Germline V CDR1 and CDR2: LNHDA, SQIVND (reference sequence). The germline V and J ends were trimmed by 6 bases and 3 bases, with 14 bases remaining between them. This CDR3 has 14 amino acids. The DNA of the CDR3 is TGTGCCAGTAGCAGTGAGGGCTGGTACACTGAAGCTTTCTTT. Residues: CASSSEGWYTEAFF.